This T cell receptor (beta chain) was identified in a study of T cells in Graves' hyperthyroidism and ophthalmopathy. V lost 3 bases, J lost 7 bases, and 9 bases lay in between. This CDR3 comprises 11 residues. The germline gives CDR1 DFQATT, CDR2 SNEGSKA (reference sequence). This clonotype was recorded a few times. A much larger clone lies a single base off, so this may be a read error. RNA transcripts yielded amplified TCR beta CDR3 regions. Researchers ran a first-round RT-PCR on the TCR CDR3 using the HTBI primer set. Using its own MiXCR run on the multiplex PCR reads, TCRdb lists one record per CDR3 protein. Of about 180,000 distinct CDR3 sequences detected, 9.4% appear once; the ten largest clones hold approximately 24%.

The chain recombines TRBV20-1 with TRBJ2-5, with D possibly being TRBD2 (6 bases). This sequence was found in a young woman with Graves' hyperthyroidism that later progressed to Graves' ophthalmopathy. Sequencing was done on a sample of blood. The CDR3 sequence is CSASRRGTQYF. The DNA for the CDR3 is TGCAGTGCTAGTAGGCGGGGGACCCAGTACTTC.